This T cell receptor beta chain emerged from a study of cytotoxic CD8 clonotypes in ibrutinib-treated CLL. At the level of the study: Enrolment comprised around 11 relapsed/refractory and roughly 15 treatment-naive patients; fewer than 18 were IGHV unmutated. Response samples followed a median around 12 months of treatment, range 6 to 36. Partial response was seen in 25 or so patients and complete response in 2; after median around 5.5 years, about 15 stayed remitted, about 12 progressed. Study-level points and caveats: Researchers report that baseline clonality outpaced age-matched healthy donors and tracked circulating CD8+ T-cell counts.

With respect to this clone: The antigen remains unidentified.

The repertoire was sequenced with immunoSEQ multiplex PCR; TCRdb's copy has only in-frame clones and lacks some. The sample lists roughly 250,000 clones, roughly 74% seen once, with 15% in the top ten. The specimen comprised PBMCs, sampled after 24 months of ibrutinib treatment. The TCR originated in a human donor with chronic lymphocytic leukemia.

The CDR3 protein is CATSRDLTGGQETQYF. The CDR3 region has the DNA TGTGCCACCAGCAGAGATCTTACAGGGGGCCAAGAGACCCAGTACTTC. J is TRBJ2-5 and V is TRBV15; 8 nucleotides line up with TRBD1. Germline assignment: CDR1 LNHNV and CDR2 YYDKDF (reference sequence). V gave up 0 bases and J gave up 1 base; unmatched junction bases: 4. This CDR3 has 16 amino acids.